This T cell receptor beta chain emerged from a study of T cells after yellow fever vaccination. Study-wide results and limits: Contamination of FACS-sorted repertoires by abundant clonotypes from the bulk population could occur. Peaking on day 5 versus 15, the secondary response was faster but weaker.

This clonotype was found a few times. Its antigen is not identified. From the 5' RACE reads, TCRdb called clonotypes with MiXCR, one entry per CDR3 protein. The data show 200,000 to 250,000 distinct CDR3 sequences, with 6.9% seen just once and approximately 0.85% held by the top ten. This CDR3 is built from 16 residues. V was clipped by 1 base and J by 2 bases, with 11 bases between them. CDR1 is MNHEY and CDR2 is SVGEGT in the germline V gene. This TCR came from a man aged 25-45 years who received the YFV17D yellow fever vaccine. The sample consisted of CD4+ T cells sorted from PBMCs, taken 15 days after the yellow fever booster vaccination. The chain combines TRBV6-2 or TRBV6-3 with TRBJ2-2, with D possibly being TRBD2 (6 bases). The CDR3, as DNA: TGTGCCAGCAGTTACTGGGGGGACTCCAACACCGGGGAGCTGTTTTTT. Translation gives CASSYWGDSNTGELFF.